The source of this T cell receptor (delta chain) is a study of Vδ1+ human thymocytes. Findings and caveats of the study: Thymic TRG and TRD repertoires appeared highly polyclonal.

Trimming removed 4 bases from V and 2 bases from J; junction bases left unmatched: 11. The CDR3 runs to 17 residues. The germline V gene has CDR1 TSWWSYY and CDR2 QGS. This clone was counted between two and nine times. Its antigen is not identified. Thymocytes were sorted as CD3+ TCRVdelta1+ TCRVdelta2- after alphabeta T cell depletion. The template was reverse-transcribed extracted RNA. Multiplex PCR used pooled V-gene forward primers and a constant-region reverse primer to amplify CDR3s. TCRdb fed the multiplex PCR reads into CATT to redo clone calling. The data contain roughly 56,000 delta-chain clones, around 15% of them seen just once; the ten biggest clones take up 0.3% to 0.5%.

Sequenced material: Vdelta1+ gamma-delta thymocytes from the thymus. Stated subset: FACS-sorted CD3+ TCRalphabeta- TCRVdelta1+ TCRVdelta2- thymocytes. The source is a girl less than two years old who had congenital heart surgery. The J gene is TRDJ1, the V gene TRDV1, with TRDD3 identical over 9 bases. CDR3: CALGVSLGLGDTDKLIF. DNA for the CDR3: TGTGCTCTTGGGGTTTCTCTCGGGCTGGGGGATACCGATAAACTCATCTTT.